This record covers a single T cell receptor (beta chain). As yet, its antigen is unknown. The sample originates from a study of OX40 agonist ivuxolimab in advanced cancers. Study background: A history of anti-PD-1, anti-PD-L1 or anti-CTLA-4 therapy was acceptable, and approximately 40% had some.

V lost 4 bases and J lost 7, with 17 bases in between. Germline CDR1 SGHRS, CDR2 YFSETQ. The CDR3 has 14 amino acids. Repertoires were generated with immunoSEQ multiplex PCR, while TCRdb's copy carries only in-frame clones and drops some. The repertoire holds 20,000 to 25,000 clones, with 70% to 85% as singletons. Study-wide findings and caveats: Clonal expansion among partial responders at 0.1-3.0 mg/kg ranked near the lowest.

This sequence joins TRBV5-1 and TRBJ1-1; no clear D. The clonotype comes from an adult with an advanced solid tumor such as melanoma, head and neck, liver or kidney cancer. Sequencing used CD4+ or CD8+ T cells sorted from blood, obtained in a trial of the OX40 agonist ivuxolimab. CDR3 in DNA: TGCGCCAGCAGCCCGAATTCGCGGGGTGGTGAAGCTTTCTTT. Protein: CASSPNSRGGEAFF.